The 29 T cell receptor beta chains listed next were all sequenced from one sample in a study of blood T cells in healthy people across ages. Next came a second PCR, run for about 7 to 12 cycles, which used a sample-barcoded 5' primer along with a J-beta primer mix. MiXCR, applied by TCRdb to the 5' RACE reads, yields one record per CDR3 protein. The profile shows 750,000 to 950,000 distinct CDR3 sequences, 40% to 65% of them singletons. Sequenced input: blood. The receptor source for this set is a man older than 75 in good health.

As for this clonotype: This may arise from a read error, as a much more abundant clone is one base away. This chain connects TRBV25-1 to TRBJ1-1; D uncertain. The CDR3 consists of 14 residues. Looked up from germline, CDR1 is MGHDK and CDR2 is SYGVNS. V dropped 2 bases and J dropped 3 bases, with 10 bases sitting between them. The CDR3 sequence: CASSEVGRDTEAFF. CDR3 sequence (DNA): TGTGCCAGCAGTGAAGTGGGCCGGGACACTGAAGCTTTCTTT.

This chain joins TRBV6-2 or TRBV6-3 and TRBJ2-3; tentatively, D is TRBD1 or TRBD2 (5 bases each). With 8 bases removed from V and 14 bases from J, the gap between germline ends came to 23 bases. Germline CDR1 is MNHEY and CDR2 is SVGEGT. The CDR3 has 13 residues. The CDR3 nucleotides read TGTGCCAGCTCAGAGGGGCCCCACAGAGACGCGTATTTT. Amino acid sequence: CASSEGPHRDAYF.

This chain connects TRBV20-1 to TRBJ2-3; 9 bases are shared with TRBD2. Looked up from germline, CDR1 is DFQATT and CDR2 is SNEGSKA (reference sequence). V lost 0 bases, J lost 3 bases, and 7 bases stayed unmatched. The CDR3 runs 16 residues. The CDR3 DNA is TGCAGTGCTAGAGATCCCCAGGGACTAGCAACAGATACGCAGTATTTT. Its translation: CSARDPQGLATDTQYF.

This clonotype was found a few times. The rearrangement joins TRBV10-3 to TRBJ2-6; 7 bases are a match to TRBD2. V lost 3 bases and J lost 1; bases outside the gene matches: 9. Germline V lookup: CDR1 ENHRY, CDR2 SYGVKD. The CDR3 length is 18 residues. CDR3 in amino acids: CAISDVGGRSSGANVLTF. The CDR3 nucleotides read TGTGCCATCAGTGATGTGGGCGGGAGATCTTCTGGGGCCAACGTCCTGACTTTC.

The chain is built from TRBV9 and TRBJ1-1, with D unresolved. The ends were cut back, 0 bases at V and 3 bases at J, with 12 bases in the middle. The CDR3 runs 15 residues. Per germline, CDR1 SGDLS and CDR2 YYNGEE. The CDR3 bases are TGTGCCAGCAGCGTAGGGATCGGATCAGACACTGAAGCTTTCTTT. Protein product: CASSVGIGSDTEAFF.

This CDR3 is CSVERLAHEQFF. In DNA, the CDR3 is TGCAGCGTTGAGAGGCTAGCGCATGAGCAGTTCTTC. V is TRBV29-1 and J is TRBJ2-1, with D maybe TRBD2 (6 bases). Germline CDR1 reads SQVTM; CDR2 reads ANQGSEA. The CDR3 runs to 12 residues. Deletions cut 3 bases from V and 8 bases from J, with 11 bases between.

This clonotype was seen more than once but under ten times. The V gene is TRBV6-5, the J gene TRBJ2-7; 9 bases agree with TRBD2. The CDR3 has 14 residues. Trimming removed 7 bases from V and 2 bases from J; junction bases left unmatched: 6. The germline V gene encodes CDR1 MNHEY and CDR2 SVGAGI. The CDR3 sequence is CASIDLAGTYEQYF. In DNA, the CDR3 is TGTGCCAGCATTGACCTAGCGGGGACCTACGAGCAGTACTTC.

This chain joins TRBV6-5 and TRBJ1-2, with D possibly TRBD1 on 6 matching bases. Germline V gene data show CDR1 as MNHEY and CDR2 as SVGAGI. This CDR3 has 14 residues. With 6 bases removed from V and 4 bases from J, the gap between germline ends came to 15 bases. The CDR3 bases are TGTGCCAGCAGCCCCGCCCCGGACAGCTATGGCTACACCTTC. Translated, it gives CASSPAPDSYGYTF.

This clonotype was counted between two and nine times. The genes are TRBV11-2 and TRBJ1-2; D not certain. The CDR3 sequence is 12 residues long. The germline V gene has CDR1 SGHAT and CDR2 FQNNGV. V was clipped by 4 bases and J by 4 bases, with 7 bases between them. The CDR3 spells CASSSEGYGYTF. In DNA form, the CDR3 reads TGTGCCAGCAGCTCAGAGGGCTATGGCTACACCTTC. Full variable domain (rest looked up from reference TRBV11-2 and TRBJ1-2): EAGVAQSPRYKIIEKRQSVAFWCNPISGHATLYWYQQILGQGPKLLIQFQNNGVVDDSQLPKDRFSAERLKGVDSTLKIQPAKLEDSAVYLCASSSEGYGYTFGSGTRLTVV.

In nucleotides, the CDR3 is TGTGCCAGCAGTTTGTATGGGCCCACAACAGGGGGCAGGGGCAGATACGCGTATTTT. It encodes CASSLYGPTTGGRGRYAYF. The J gene is TRBJ2-3, the V gene TRBV28; TRBD1 matches 9 bases. With 3 bases clipped from V and 14 bases from J, the junction kept 27 bases outside the gene matches. There are 19 residues in the CDR3. The germline V gene encodes CDR1 MDHEN and CDR2 SYDVKM.

This clonotype was counted only a few times. V and J are TRBV29-1 and TRBJ2-1; D ambiguous. The germline V gene has CDR1 SQVTM and CDR2 ANQGSEA. The CDR3 contains 11 residues. V was pared by 3 bases and J by 9 bases, with 9 bases between. CDR3 coding DNA: TGCAGCGTTGATGGTGGGATTGAGCAGTTCTTC. It yields the protein CSVDGGIEQFF.

This rearrangement joins TRBV5-4 to TRBJ1-2; D remains ambiguous. Per the germline V gene, CDR1 is SGHNT and CDR2 is YYREEE (reference sequence). V lost 4 bases to trimming and J lost 4 bases, with 14 bases between them. The CDR3 loop spans 14 amino acids. The CDR3 sequence: CASSNRSGAYGYTF. The CDR3 nucleotides are TGTGCCAGCAGCAACCGGTCCGGAGCCTATGGCTACACCTTC.

This clonotype occurred many times. V is TRBV29-1 and J is TRBJ2-3; D gene ambiguous. The germline gives CDR1 SQVTM, CDR2 ANQGSEA. The V and J ends lost 2 bases and 14 bases respectively, with 20 bases between them. The CDR3 totals 13 residues. The CDR3 nucleotides are TGCAGCGTTGAATTAACACGGTCCCGATACGCGTATTTT. This encodes CSVELTRSRYAYF.

This clonotype has more than one count but fewer than ten. V is TRBV9 and J is TRBJ2-5; TRBD1 matches 8 bases. The J call may not be correct, given that the DNA end is closer to TRBJ2-7. Looked up from germline, CDR1 is SGDLS and CDR2 is YYNGEE. CDR3 size: 15 residues. The CDR3 DNA follows: TGTGCCAGCAGCGAGGGAACAGGGGGAGTGTACGAGCAGTACTTC. This gives the protein CASSEGTGGVYEQYF.

This clonotype turned up a few times. The chain carries TRBV29-1 and TRBJ2-1; D uncertain. Germline V lookup: CDR1 SQVTM, CDR2 ANQGSEA. There are 9 residues in the CDR3. The V gene lost 3 bases and the J gene lost 10 bases, with 4 bases spanning the gap. The CDR3 loop is CSVDPEQFF. In DNA form, the CDR3 reads TGCAGCGTTGACCCGGAGCAGTTCTTC.

The gene calls are TRBV3-1 and TRBJ1-1, with a tentative D call TRBD1 (6 bases). Trimming cost V 6 bases and J 6 bases, with 14 bases left between them. This CDR3 is 13 amino acids long. CDR1 and CDR2 (germline): LGHDT, YNNKEL (reference sequence). CDR3 sequence (DNA): TGTGCCAGCAGGAACCTAGGGGGGGCTGAAGCTTTCTTT. It is translated as CASRNLGGAEAFF.

The rearrangement uses TRBV12-3 or TRBV12-4 and TRBJ1-2, with 12 bases matching TRBD1. This CDR3 region has 20 residues. Trimming took 2 bases from V and 4 from J; bases not matched to a gene: 17. The CDR3 spells CASSLRPGQGAIPPLYGYTF. The CDR3 DNA reads TGTGCCAGCAGTTTAAGGCCGGGACAGGGGGCCATACCCCCTCTCTATGGCTACACCTTC.

This clonotype has a handful of counts. This chain uses TRBV13 with TRBJ2-6; possibly TRBD1 for D (5 bases). The CDR3 loop spans 15 amino acids. Between the trimmed V and J ends, which lost 7 bases and 2 bases, there was a span of 12 bases. From germline, CDR1 is PRHDT and CDR2 FYEKMQ (reference sequence). Here the CDR3 DNA reads TGTGCCAGCATAGGGGTCTCGGCTGGGGCCAACGTCCTGACTTTC. Its protein product is CASIGVSAGANVLTF.

This clonotype showed up just a few times. This chain links TRBV6-5 with TRBJ2-2; maybe TRBD1 (5 bases). Deletions cut 6 bases from V and 5 bases from J, with 10 bases between. In germline, CDR1 is MNHEY, CDR2 SVGAGI. This CDR3 contains 13 residues. CDR3 bases: TGTGCCAGCAGGCCCCAGGGAACCGGGGAGCTGTTTTTT. Amino acid sequence: CASRPQGTGELFF.

This chain links TRBV3-1 with TRBJ1-2, with 8 nucleotides matching TRBD1. V lost 3 bases and J lost 6; bases outside the gene matches: 6. Per germline, CDR1 LGHDT and CDR2 YNNKEL (reference sequence). The CDR3 runs to 14 residues. CDR3 bases: TGTGCCAGCAGCCATCCGGACAGGGCGGATGGCTACACCTTC. Its protein product is CASSHPDRADGYTF.

The chain couples TRBV10-3 to TRBJ2-4, with 8 bases matching TRBD1. The DNA end is a closer match to TRBJ2-7, so the J assignment may be wrong. This CDR3 is built from 14 residues. Germline values: CDR1 ENHRY, CDR2 SYGVKD. CDR3 nucleotide sequence: TGTGCCATCAGTCTCGGGACAGGACTTTACGAGCAGTACTTC. Translating gives CAISLGTGLYEQYF.

A few counts support this clonotype. The gene calls are TRBV20-1 and TRBJ2-1; 10 bases map to TRBD2. The CDR3 runs to 14 residues. Germline lookup yields CDR1 DFQATT and CDR2 SNEGSKA (reference sequence). The ends lost 5 bases at V and 9 bases at J; junction bases unmatched: 10. The CDR3 is CSAGTSSGRAEQFF. CDR3 sequence (DNA): TGCAGTGCTGGTACCTCTAGCGGGAGAGCTGAGCAGTTCTTC.

The rearrangement uses TRBV6-5 and TRBJ2-2; the match to TRBD2 covers 12 bases. J lost 7 bases, V lost 5 bases, and 8 bases had no gene match. The CDR3 has 16 amino acids. Germline CDR1 MNHEY, CDR2 SVGAGI. CDR3 region: CASSTRLAGAGGELFF. DNA for the CDR3: TGTGCCAGCAGTACGAGACTAGCGGGAGCGGGCGGGGAGCTGTTTTTT.

V gene TRBV11-2 combines with J gene TRBJ2-7; TRBD2 aligns across 11 bases. V was pared by 2 bases and J by 2 bases, with 11 bases of the junction left unmatched. This CDR3 contains 18 residues. Germline V gene sequence: CDR1 SGHAT, CDR2 FQNNGV. The CDR3 DNA is TGTGCCAGCAGCTTAAATATACTAGCGGGAGCGAGGGCCTACGAGCAGTACTTC. It encodes CASSLNILAGARAYEQYF. The full variable domain, rest sourced from reference TRBV11-2 and TRBJ2-7, is EAGVAQSPRYKIIEKRQSVAFWCNPISGHATLYWYQQILGQGPKLLIQFQNNGVVDDSQLPKDRFSAERLKGVDSTLKIQPAKLEDSAVYLCASSLNILAGARAYEQYFGPGTRLTVT.

This clonotype was detected only a few times. This sequence joins TRBV29-1 and TRBJ2-1, with D tentatively TRBD1 (5 bases). This CDR3 comprises 14 residues. The V end was cut by 5 bases, the J end by 4 bases, with 15 bases between. CDR1 and CDR2 from the germline V gene are SQVTM and ANQGSEA. CDR3 sequence (DNA): TGCAGCGTTTACGGGCAGGGTGGTTACAATGAGCAGTTCTTC. The encoded protein is CSVYGQGGYNEQFF.

The sample holds a few counts of this clonotype. The chain combines TRBV28 with TRBJ1-6; no firm D call. The CDR3 spans 13 residues. Germline values: CDR1 MDHEN, CDR2 SYDVKM. V gave up 0 bases and J gave up 7 bases, with 4 bases separating them. CDR3 sequence reads: CASSLWPNSPLHF. CDR3 nucleotides: TGTGCCAGCAGTTTATGGCCGAATTCACCCCTCCACTTT.

This clonotype has more than one count but fewer than ten. The rearrangement links TRBV20-1 to TRBJ2-5; D tentatively reads TRBD1 or TRBD2 (5 bases each). Trimming removed 3 bases at V and 2 bases at J, with 13 bases between. Germline CDR1 is DFQATT and CDR2 is SNEGSKA (reference sequence). The CDR3 sequence is 14 residues long. The CDR3: CSASPGTEQETQYF. The CDR3 DNA sequence: TGCAGTGCTAGCCCCGGGACGGAACAAGAGACCCAGTACTTC.

This clonotype was seen a single time. CDR3 sequence reads: CASSFGVAGLGEQFF. In nucleotides, the CDR3 is TGTGCCAGCAGTTTTGGGGTAGCGGGACTGGGTGAGCAGTTCTTC. The rearrangement uses TRBV27 and TRBJ2-1; 8 nucleotides align to TRBD2. V shed 3 bases and J 9 bases; nucleotides not matched to a gene: 10. The CDR3 runs 15 residues. Germline V gives CDR1 MNHEY, CDR2 SMNVEV (reference sequence).

The chain recombines TRBV12-3 or TRBV12-4 with TRBJ1-1; 8 bases are shared with TRBD1. J was trimmed by 7 bases and V by 5 bases; bases with no gene match: 12. This CDR3 region has 15 residues. The CDR3 bases are TGTGCCAGCAGTCCCCGTTGGCAGGGGGCCGGTGAAGCTTTCTTT. Protein sequence: CASSPRWQGAGEAFF.